What follows are 32 T cell receptor beta chains derived from one specimen sequenced in a study of untreated major depressive disorder. Study outcomes and limitations: Compared with controls, depressed patients showed more TRBV05-01 (Vbeta 5.1) usage in CD4+ T cells.

Their recognized antigens are unknown. The method was immunoSEQ multiplex PCR; TCRdb's version includes in-frame clones alone and lacks a portion of them. The table includes more than 10,000 clones, about nine tenths detected once. Sequencing was done on a sample of CD4+ T cells from PBMCs. The source is a man aged 25 to 40 with major depressive disorder.

The rearrangement joins TRBV7-2 to TRBJ2-2; D possibly corresponds to TRBD2 (5 bases). CDR3 length: 15 amino acids. Germline assignment: CDR1 SGHTA and CDR2 FQGNSA. The V end lost 4 bases, the J end lost 6 bases, and 15 bases lay between the germline ends. CDR3 sequence: CASSSQAATPGELFF. Written as DNA, the CDR3 is TGTGCCAGCAGCTCTCAAGCGGCTACCCCCGGGGAGCTGTTTTTT.

The genes are TRBV29-1 and TRBJ2-7, with TRBD1 matching over 9 bases. Germline CDR1 and CDR2: SQVTM and ANQGSEA. The CDR3 is 13 residues long. With 7 bases clipped from V and 7 bases from J, the junction kept 11 bases outside the gene matches. CDR3 nucleotides: TGCAGCGCCTCCGGGACAGGGTTTGAAGAGCAGTACTTC. Translation gives CSASGTGFEEQYF.

This chain uses TRBV6-4 with TRBJ1-5; 7 positions match TRBD1. The CDR3 loop spans 17 amino acids. V dropped 5 bases and J dropped 0; count of bases not matched to a gene: 10. Germline V gene lookup returns CDR1 MRHNA and CDR2 SNTAGT. The CDR3 nucleotides are TGTGCCAGCAGTCTACTTCGGGACAGTCATAGCAATCAGCCCCAGCATTTT. Translating gives CASSLLRDSHSNQPQHF.

V is TRBV29-1 and J is TRBJ2-1, with D possibly matching TRBD2 (6 bases). The germline V gene encodes CDR1 SQVTM and CDR2 ANQGSEA. V lost 3 bases, J lost 7 bases, and 16 bases lay in between. The CDR3 is made up of 14 amino acids. The CDR3 reads CSVERNSGENEQFF. The CDR3 DNA reads TGCAGCGTTGAGCGAAATAGCGGCGAGAATGAGCAGTTCTTC.

The V and J genes are TRBV5-1 and TRBJ1-2; 8 positions agree with TRBD1. The junction had 14 bases not matched to a gene; V was cut back by 4 bases and J by 6 bases. The germline CDR1 and CDR2 sequences are SGHRS and YFSETQ. This CDR3 is 16 amino acids long. CDR3 sequence reads: CASSRASRGRGDGYTF. The CDR3 nucleotides are TGCGCCAGCAGCCGGGCGTCCAGGGGGCGAGGGGATGGCTACACCTTC.

The chain recombines TRBV27 with TRBJ2-7; possibly TRBD1 for D (6 bases). The CDR3 has 12 amino acids. From germline, CDR1 is MNHEY and CDR2 SMNVEV (reference sequence). Trimming took 6 bases from V and 7 from J, leaving 13 bases between them. CDR3 nucleotide sequence: TGTGCCAGCAGAAACAGGGCCTGGGAGCAGTACTTC. This translates into CASRNRAWEQYF.

The chain combines TRBV2 with TRBJ2-3; unclear D gene. The germline V gene has CDR1 SNHLY and CDR2 FYNNEI. Trimming cost V 5 bases and J 2 bases, with 17 bases left between them. The length of the CDR3 is 16 residues. CDR3 nucleotide sequence: TGTGCCAGCAGTCCGGACCGACTCTCCCTCACAGATACGCAGTATTTT. Amino acids: CASSPDRLSLTDTQYF.

The gene calls are TRBV11-2 and TRBJ2-7; TRBD2 aligns across 7 bases. CDR3 length: 15 amino acids. V dropped 1 base and J dropped 3; count of bases not matched to a gene: 6. Germline values: CDR1 SGHAT, CDR2 FQNNGV. In DNA, the CDR3 is TGTGCCAGCAGCTTAGGACTAGCACCGGGCTACGAGCAGTACTTC. Amino acid sequence: CASSLGLAPGYEQYF.

The chain has TRBV19 and TRBJ1-5; D is undetermined. From germline, CDR1 is LNHDA and CDR2 SQIVND (reference sequence). The CDR3 is 16 amino acids. Trimming removed 10 bases at V and 1 base at J, with 20 bases between. The CDR3 DNA reads as TGTGCCACACATCCAATCTCAGGAGGGAGCAATCAGCCCCAGCATTTT. It codes for CATHPISGGSNQPQHF.

V gene TRBV4-1 combines with J gene TRBJ1-2, with D unclear. The CDR3 consists of 14 residues. The germline gives CDR1 MGHRA, CDR2 YSYEKL. V gave up 5 bases and J gave up 3 bases, with 13 bases separating them. The CDR3 sequence: CASSTPGRDYGYTF. CDR3 DNA sequence: TGCGCCAGCAGCACCCCGGGTAGGGACTATGGCTACACCTTC.

This rearrangement joins TRBV2 to TRBJ1-2; D possibly corresponds to TRBD1 (6 bases). The germline CDR1 and CDR2 sequences are SNHLY and FYNNEI. The CDR3 has 16 amino acids. V dropped 3 bases and J dropped 1 base, with 15 bases sitting between them. For the CDR3, the DNA is TGTGCCAGCAGTGAGAACAGGGAAACTCTTAACTATGGCTACACCTTC. This translates into CASSENRETLNYGYTF. The whole variable domain, remainder taken from reference TRBV2 and TRBJ1-2, is EPEVTQTPSHQVTQMGQEVILRCVPISNHLYFYWYRQILGQKVEFLVSFYNNEISEKSEIFDDQFSVERPDGSNFTLKIRSTKLEDSAMYFCASSENRETLNYGYTFGSGTRLTVV.

This chain joins TRBV27 and TRBJ1-2, with TRBD1 matching over 8 bases. The CDR3 has 15 amino acids. After removal of 2 bases from V and 7 bases from J, the junction contained 9 bases not matched to a gene. Germline CDR1 is MNHEY and CDR2 is SMNVEV (reference sequence). This chain's CDR3 is CASSLLRDTGGGYTF. As DNA, the CDR3 is TGTGCCAGCAGTTTACTTCGGGACACAGGGGGTGGCTACACCTTC.

In nucleotides, the CDR3 is TGTGCCAGCAGTTTATGGGGCAGGGGAAAGACCCAGTACTTC. Amino acid sequence: CASSLWGRGKTQYF. The rearrangement joins TRBV28 to TRBJ2-5; tentatively, D is TRBD1 (6 bases). Germline V lookup: CDR1 MDHEN, CDR2 SYDVKM. Trimming took 0 bases from V and 6 from J, leaving 11 bases between them. The CDR3 runs to 14 residues.

The chain joins TRBV7-4 to TRBJ2-7, with unresolved D. V was pared by 2 bases and J by 8 bases, with 7 bases between. CDR3 length: 11 residues. CDR1 is SGHVT, CDR2 SQSDAQ, per germline. The CDR3 DNA reads TGTGCCAGCAGCTTAATAGGGAAGCAGTACTTC. Residues: CASSLIGKQYF.

This clone was seen only once. The CDR3 DNA follows: TGCGCCAGCAGCCAAGATCCCTCTATCACTGAAGCTTTCTTT. Protein: CASSQDPSITEAFF. The V and J genes are TRBV4-1 and TRBJ1-1; D uncertain. Trimming removed 0 bases from V and 4 bases from J, with 9 bases in between. This CDR3 is built from 14 residues. Germline V gene sequence: CDR1 MGHRA, CDR2 YSYEKL.

The genes are TRBV7-8 and TRBJ2-1; D is uncertain. There are 14 residues in the CDR3. Looked up from germline, CDR1 is SGHVS and CDR2 is FQNEAQ. V gave up 8 bases and J gave up 0 bases, with 11 bases separating them. The CDR3 DNA sequence: TGTGCCAGCTGCTCTAGAGTCTCCTACAATGAGCAGTTCTTC. Translating gives CASCSRVSYNEQFF.

V usage is TRBV6-1 and J usage is TRBJ1-2; D not resolved. The CDR3 has 12 residues. Trimming took off 2 bases at V and 5 bases at J, with 6 bases between the two ends. Germline assignment: CDR1 MNHNS and CDR2 SASEGT. The DNA of the CDR3 is TGTGCCAGCAGTGAAACGGGATATGGCTACACCTTC. It codes for CASSETGYGYTF.

The chain combines TRBV4-1 with TRBJ1-2, with D hard to call. The V end was cut by 0 bases, the J end by 5 bases, with 10 bases between. The CDR3 runs to 14 residues. Germline V gene data show CDR1 as MGHRA and CDR2 as YSYEKL. Here the CDR3 reads CASSQEPGKYGYTF. In DNA, the CDR3 is TGCGCCAGCAGCCAAGAACCGGGGAAGTATGGCTACACCTTC.

The chain combines TRBV2 with TRBJ2-3; D may be TRBD2 (7 bases). From germline, CDR1 is SNHLY and CDR2 FYNNEI. There are 12 residues in the CDR3. Trimming shortened V by 10 bases and J by 3 bases, and 11 bases separated the two germline ends. CDR3 residues: CAIGGVTDTQYF. DNA for the CDR3: TGTGCCATAGGGGGGGTTACAGATACGCAGTATTTT. Full variable domain (outside the CDR3, taken from reference TRBV2 and TRBJ2-3): EPEVTQTPSHQVTQMGQEVILRCVPISNHLYFYWYRQILGQKVEFLVSFYNNEISEKSEIFDDQFSVERPDGSNFTLKIRSTKLEDSAMYFCAIGGVTDTQYFGPGTRLTVL.

This sequence joins TRBV6-1 and TRBJ1-6, with a possible D match to TRBD1 (5 bases). The length of the CDR3 is 14 residues. The germline gives CDR1 MNHNS, CDR2 SASEGT. Trimming cost V 1 base and J 14 bases, with 15 bases left between them. The CDR3 DNA is TGTGCCAGCAGTGAAGTCGGGGCCAGGGTAGCCCTCCACTTT. This translates into CASSEVGARVALHF.

The V call is TRBV7-2, the J call TRBJ1-1, with 8 bases matching TRBD1. The V gene's germline CDR1 is SGHTA and CDR2 FQGNSA. Trimming cost V 5 bases and J 5 bases; bases outside gene matches: 7. The CDR3 extends over 14 amino acids. CDR3 protein: CASSLQGATTEAFF. CDR3 DNA sequence: TGTGCCAGCAGCCTGCAGGGGGCCACTACTGAAGCTTTCTTT.

The chain uses TRBV18 and TRBJ1-4; D is unresolved. This CDR3 is built from 16 residues. Germline-derived CDR1 and CDR2 are KGHSH and LQKENI. V was trimmed by 3 bases and J by 3 bases, leaving 14 bases between them. CDR3 sequence reads: CASSPQQWSPNEKLFF. In DNA, the CDR3 is TGTGCCAGCTCACCTCAACAGTGGAGCCCTAATGAAAAACTGTTTTTT. Full variable domain (rest looked up from reference TRBV18 and TRBJ1-4): NAGVMQNPRHLVRRRGQEARLRCSPMKGHSHVYWYRQLPEEGLKFMVYLQKENIIDESGMPKERFSAEFPKEGPSILRIQQVVRGDSAAYFCASSPQQWSPNEKLFFGSGTQLSVL.

The chain employs TRBV7-2 and TRBJ2-3; TRBD2 matches 7 bases. CDR1 and CDR2 (germline): SGHTA, FQGNSA. This CDR3 is built from 12 residues. V lost 9 bases and J lost 2; bases outside the gene matches: 2. The CDR3 DNA is TGTGCCAGAGGGGACTACACAGATACGCAGTATTTT. Its protein product is CARGDYTDTQYF.

The V call is TRBV5-1, the J call TRBJ1-6, with D perhaps TRBD1 (5 bases). Germline V gives CDR1 SGHRS, CDR2 YFSETQ. Trimming removed 0 bases from V and 9 bases from J, with 10 bases in between. The CDR3 length is 14 residues. The CDR3 DNA sequence: TGCGCCAGCAGCTTGGGGGGGTCTGGTTCACCCCTCCACTTT. It codes for CASSLGGSGSPLHF. Full variable domain (remainder filled in from reference TRBV5-1 and TRBJ1-6): KAGVTQTPRYLIKTRGQQVTLSCSPISGHRSVSWYQQTPGQGLQFLFEYFSETQRNKGNFPGRFSGRQFSNSRSEMNVSTLELGDSALYLCASSLGGSGSPLHFGNGTRLTVT.

The J gene is TRBJ2-7, the V gene TRBV6-5; 10 bases match TRBD1. Trimming took 4 bases from V and 3 from J; bases not matched to a gene: 3. CDR3 size: 14 residues. CDR1 is MNHEY and CDR2 is SVGAGI in the germline V gene. The CDR3 region is CASSSRTGGYEQYF. CDR3 sequence (DNA): TGTGCCAGCAGTTCTAGGACAGGGGGCTACGAGCAGTACTTC.

The chain recombines TRBV5-1 with TRBJ1-1; no definite D call. The germline V gene has CDR1 SGHRS and CDR2 YFSETQ. V was cut by 0 bases and J by 4 bases, with 7 bases left in between. This CDR3 is 13 amino acids long. The CDR3 DNA reads TGCGCCAGCAGCTTGGAGGGCAGCACTGAAGCTTTCTTT. This sequence encodes CASSLEGSTEAFF.

The CDR3 DNA follows: TGTGCCAGCAGTGACAGGGGGGTTCAGCCCCAGCATTTT. Encoded protein: CASSDRGVQPQHF. The rearrangement joins TRBV6-5 to TRBJ1-5; 9 bases match TRBD1. This CDR3 contains 13 residues. CDR1 MNHEY and CDR2 SVGAGI come from the germline V gene. V gave up 5 bases and J gave up 6 bases; unmatched junction bases: 2.

The V and J genes are TRBV5-1 and TRBJ2-3; tentatively, D is TRBD1 or TRBD2 (6 bases each). Germline values: CDR1 SGHRS, CDR2 YFSETQ. This CDR3 spans 14 amino acids. Trimming removed 7 bases from V and 0 bases from J, with 12 bases in between. The CDR3 DNA reads as TGCGCCAGCCAACGAGGGGGGAGCACAGATACGCAGTATTTT. Amino acid sequence: CASQRGGSTDTQYF.

V and J are TRBV5-1 and TRBJ2-1; D gene unclear. The CDR3 is 14 amino acids. With 9 bases removed from V and 0 bases from J, the gap between germline ends came to 13 bases. Germline CDR1 SGHRS, CDR2 YFSETQ. The chain's CDR3 is CATTWGNSYNEQFF. The CDR3 bases are TGCGCCACGACGTGGGGAAACTCCTACAATGAGCAGTTCTTC.

The chain is built from TRBV10-2 and TRBJ1-5; TRBD1 aligns across 9 bases. CDR3 length: 14 amino acids. The ends lost 6 bases at V and 5 bases at J; junction bases unmatched: 5. CDR1 and CDR2 (germline): WSHSY, SAAADI. DNA for the CDR3: TGCGCCAGCAGACCCGGACAGGGGTATCAGCCCCAGCATTTT. It yields the protein CASRPGQGYQPQHF.

The chain carries TRBV5-4 and TRBJ1-3; no clear D gene. Germline V gene sequence: CDR1 SGHNT, CDR2 YYREEE (reference sequence). The CDR3 is 12 residues long. V was cut by 7 bases and J by 4 bases, with 9 bases left in between. The CDR3 region has the DNA TGTGCCAGCGGTCTAGACGGAAACACCATATATTTT. Its protein product is CASGLDGNTIYF.

The V and J genes are TRBV11-2 and TRBJ1-6; D is perhaps TRBD1 (6 bases). This CDR3 is built from 16 residues. V dropped 3 bases and J dropped 8 bases, with 17 bases sitting between them. Germline V gene lookup returns CDR1 SGHAT and CDR2 FQNNGV. This CDR3 reads CASSFKTGFKDSPLHF. The DNA for the CDR3 is TGTGCCAGCAGCTTTAAGACAGGCTTTAAGGATTCACCCCTCCACTTT. Full variable domain (outside the CDR3, taken from reference TRBV11-2 and TRBJ1-6): EAGVAQSPRYKIIEKRQSVAFWCNPISGHATLYWYQQILGQGPKLLIQFQNNGVVDDSQLPKDRFSAERLKGVDSTLKIQPAKLEDSAVYLCASSFKTGFKDSPLHFGNGTRLTVT.